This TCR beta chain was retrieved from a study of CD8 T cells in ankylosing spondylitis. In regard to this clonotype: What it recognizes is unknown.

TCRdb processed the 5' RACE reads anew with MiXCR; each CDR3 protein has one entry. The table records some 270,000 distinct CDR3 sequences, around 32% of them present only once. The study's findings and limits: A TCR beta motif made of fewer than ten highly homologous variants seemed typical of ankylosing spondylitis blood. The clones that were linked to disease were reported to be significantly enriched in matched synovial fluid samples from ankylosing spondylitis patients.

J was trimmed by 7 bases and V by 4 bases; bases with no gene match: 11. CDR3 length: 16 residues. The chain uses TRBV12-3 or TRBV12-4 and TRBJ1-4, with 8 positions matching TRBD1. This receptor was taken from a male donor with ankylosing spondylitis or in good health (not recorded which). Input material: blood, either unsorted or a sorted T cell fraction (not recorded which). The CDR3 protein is CASSSSSGGLGEKLFF. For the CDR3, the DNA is TGTGCCAGCAGTTCCTCATCAGGGGGCTTAGGTGAAAAACTGTTTTTT.